The subject of this entry is one T cell receptor beta chain. The data belong to a study of OX40 agonist ivuxolimab in advanced cancers. The table came from immunoSEQ multiplex PCR; TCRdb's copy has only in-frame clones and leaves some out. The table shows roughly 40,000 clones, with around 84% occurring only once. CDR1 is SGHAT and CDR2 is FQNNGV in the germline V gene. The CDR3 contains 13 residues. The V gene lost 5 bases and the J gene lost 9 bases, with 14 bases spanning the gap. This material consisted of CD4+ or CD8+ T cells sorted from blood, taken in a trial of the OX40 agonist ivuxolimab. The sequence was collected from an adult with an advanced solid tumor such as melanoma, head and neck, liver or kidney cancer. J is TRBJ2-1 and V is TRBV11-2; a weak D match, TRBD2 (6 bases). CDR3 nucleotides: TGTGCCAGCAGCCCCAGAGTGGGAGGTGAGCAGTTCTTC. Amino acids: CASSPRVGGEQFF.